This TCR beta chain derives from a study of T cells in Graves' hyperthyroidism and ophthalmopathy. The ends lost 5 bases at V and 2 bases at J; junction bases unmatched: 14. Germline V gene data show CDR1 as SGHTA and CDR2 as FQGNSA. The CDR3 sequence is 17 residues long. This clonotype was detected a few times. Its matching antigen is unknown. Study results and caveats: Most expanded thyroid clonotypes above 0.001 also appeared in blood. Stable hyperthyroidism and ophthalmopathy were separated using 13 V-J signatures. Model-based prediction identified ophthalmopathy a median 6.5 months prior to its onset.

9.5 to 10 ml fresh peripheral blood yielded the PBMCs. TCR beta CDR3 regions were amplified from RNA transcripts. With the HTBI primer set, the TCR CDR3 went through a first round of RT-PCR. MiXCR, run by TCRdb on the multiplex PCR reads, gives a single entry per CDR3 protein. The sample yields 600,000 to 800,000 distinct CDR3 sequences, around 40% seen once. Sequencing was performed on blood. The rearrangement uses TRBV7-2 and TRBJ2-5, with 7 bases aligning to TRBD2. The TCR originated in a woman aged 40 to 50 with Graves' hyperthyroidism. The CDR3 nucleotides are TGTGCCAGCAGCCAGGCCTCTAGCGGAGAAGTACAAGAGACCCAGTACTTC. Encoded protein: CASSQASSGEVQETQYF.